One and the same sample provided the 32 T cell receptor beta chains below, sequenced in a study of a mutant IDH1 vaccine in newly diagnosed glioma. The time point denotes: week 23, last vaccination. With topical imiquimod, each dose of the vaccine consisted of 300 ug of mutant IDH1 20-mer peptide. No antigens are known for them. Here immunoSEQ multiplex PCR was the method, and the copy in TCRdb shows in-frame clones only, minus some. The sample has more than 25,000 clones, approximately 90% seen once. The source material was PBMCs, sampled from a glioma patient whose treatment included an IDH1 peptide vaccine. Receptor source: a man in his forties or fifties with glioma.

V and J are TRBV4-1 and TRBJ1-5; D is undetermined. CDR1 is MGHRA, CDR2 YSYEKL, per germline. The CDR3 is made up of 15 amino acids. Trimming shortened V by 1 base and J by 7 bases, and 14 bases separated the two germline ends. DNA for the CDR3: TGCGCCAGCAGCCAAGTCCGCTCCGCCGGGCAGCCCCAGCATTTT. This codes for CASSQVRSAGQPQHF.

This rearrangement joins TRBV7-8 to TRBJ2-1; D may be TRBD2 (5 bases). V lost 3 bases, J lost 5 bases, and 11 bases lay in between. Germline loops: CDR1 SGHVS, CDR2 FQNEAQ. CDR3 length equals 14 residues. The CDR3 DNA sequence: TGTGCCAGCAGCTTGCAGCCGCGGGACAATGAGCAGTTCTTC. Protein product: CASSLQPRDNEQFF.

CDR3 DNA: TGTGCCATCAGGACCGGGACAGGGTACATAGGCACTGAAGCTTTCTTT. Its translation: CAIRTGTGYIGTEAFF. This chain uses TRBV10-3 with TRBJ1-1; 9 positions match TRBD1. The ends lost 6 bases at V and 4 bases at J; junction bases unmatched: 12. The germline CDR1 and CDR2 sequences are ENHRY and SYGVKD. This CDR3 region has 16 residues.

The V and J genes are TRBV7-9 and TRBJ2-7; D may be TRBD1 or TRBD2 (5 bases each). Germline V CDR1 and CDR2: SEHNR, FQNEAQ (reference sequence). This CDR3 is built from 17 residues. V shed 3 bases and J shed 3 bases, with 21 bases lying between them. For the CDR3, the DNA is TGTGCCAGCAGCTTCTACAACCCGGGGCCGCACGTCTACGAGCAGTACGTC. Translating gives CASSFYNPGPHVYEQYV.

This chain joins TRBV6-1 and TRBJ2-3; 7 bases are a match to TRBD1. The CDR3 sequence is 15 residues long. V lost 5 bases, J lost 0 bases, and 5 bases stayed unmatched. CDR1 and CDR2 (germline): MNHNS, SASEGT. CDR3: CASSTGASSTDTQYF. CDR3 nucleotide sequence: TGTGCCAGCAGTACAGGGGCTTCTAGCACAGATACGCAGTATTTT.

This clone was detected once. J is TRBJ1-5 and V is TRBV7-2; no clear D. CDR1 is SGHTA, CDR2 FQGNSA, per germline. The V and J ends lost 5 bases and 7 bases respectively, with 9 bases between them. The CDR3 is 12 residues long. The CDR3 loop is CASSDRQQPQHF. The CDR3 DNA is TGTGCCAGCAGCGACCGTCAGCAGCCCCAGCATTTT.

The chain has TRBV10-2 and TRBJ2-6, with D perhaps TRBD1 (5 bases). Trimming stripped 2 bases from V and 0 bases from J, with 5 bases between. CDR3 length: 15 amino acids. Looked up from germline, CDR1 is WSHSY and CDR2 is SAAADI. In nucleotides, the CDR3 is TGCGCCAGCAGTGAGACAGGCTCTGGGGCCAACGTCCTGACTTTC. Its translation: CASSETGSGANVLTF.

The chain links TRBV19 to TRBJ1-6, with TRBD1 matching over 10 bases. Losses at the gene ends were 4 bases for V and 6 bases for J; bases not matched to a gene: 3. This CDR3 region has 15 residues. Germline V gene sequence: CDR1 LNHDA, CDR2 SQIVND (reference sequence). The CDR3 DNA reads as TGTGCCAGTAGTACGACAGGGGGCCTTAATTCACCCCTCCACTTT. It codes for CASSTTGGLNSPLHF.

This clone was counted only a few times. CDR3 loop: CASRYGTGGSPLHF. Written as DNA, the CDR3 is TGTGCCAGTAGGTATGGGACAGGGGGATCACCCCTCCACTTT. V usage is TRBV19 and J usage is TRBJ1-6; 11 nucleotides agree with TRBD1. The ends lost 6 bases at V and 10 bases at J; junction bases unmatched: 5. The length of the CDR3 is 14 residues. The germline V gene encodes CDR1 LNHDA and CDR2 SQIVND (reference sequence).

This chain links TRBV7-2 with TRBJ2-3; no definite D call. The CDR3 is 15 residues long. In germline, CDR1 is SGHTA, CDR2 FQGNSA. The V and J ends lost 2 bases and 1 base respectively, with 10 bases between them. The CDR3 DNA reads as TGTGCCAGCAGCTTACTCCATTGGGGCACAGATACGCAGTATTTT. Its protein product is CASSLLHWGTDTQYF.

The J gene is TRBJ1-5, the V gene TRBV28; D is possibly TRBD1 (5 bases). Trimming left V 4 bases short and J 0 bases short, with 10 bases between. The CDR3 has 15 amino acids. In germline, CDR1 is MDHEN, CDR2 SYDVKM. This CDR3 is CASSSRGYSNQPQHF. CDR3 sequence (DNA): TGTGCCAGCAGTTCACGGGGCTATAGCAATCAGCCCCAGCATTTT.

V and J are TRBV27 and TRBJ1-1; 7 nucleotides agree with TRBD1. The CDR3 sequence is 15 residues long. The ends lost 2 bases at V and 6 bases at J; junction bases unmatched: 9. Germline V gene data show CDR1 as MNHEY and CDR2 as SMNVEV (reference sequence). CDR3 in amino acids: CASSLGSFGTAEAFF. The CDR3 DNA is TGTGCCAGCAGTTTAGGGTCGTTCGGGACAGCTGAAGCTTTCTTT.

The chain is built from TRBV28 and TRBJ1-1; TRBD1 agrees at 9 bases. CDR1 is MDHEN and CDR2 is SYDVKM in the germline V gene. This CDR3 is built from 14 residues. The V gene end was trimmed by 5 bases and the J gene end by 4 bases; junction bases not matched to a gene: 5. The CDR3 loop is CASSQTGGATEAFF. The CDR3 DNA follows: TGTGCCAGCAGTCAGACAGGGGGTGCCACTGAAGCTTTCTTT.

This chain uses TRBV7-9 with TRBJ1-1; D is possibly TRBD1 (5 bases). V was trimmed by 4 bases and J by 3 bases, leaving 12 bases between them. CDR3 length: 14 residues. Germline V gene lookup returns CDR1 SEHNR and CDR2 FQNEAQ (reference sequence). The CDR3 nucleotides are TGTGCCAGCAGCTCGGGGGTAGTCGACACTGAAGCTTTCTTT. Translation: CASSSGVVDTEAFF.

The V call is TRBV10-3, the J call TRBJ2-5, with no clear D. TRBJ2-7 matches the DNA end more closely, so the J call is doubtful. Germline V gene lookup returns CDR1 ENHRY and CDR2 SYGVKD. The CDR3 has 14 amino acids. The CDR3 loop is CAITPGSSSYEQYF. Here the CDR3 DNA reads TGTGCCATCACCCCCGGGTCTAGCTCCTACGAGCAGTACTTC.

The chain joins TRBV28 to TRBJ2-4, with D possibly matching TRBD1 (6 bases). The CDR3 covers 14 residues. Germline loops: CDR1 MDHEN, CDR2 SYDVKM. The V end lost 5 bases, the J end lost 5 bases, and 13 bases lay between the germline ends. The CDR3 DNA follows: TGTGCCAGCAGTATACAGGGTGGGGAAAACATTCAGTACTTC. It is translated as CASSIQGGENIQYF.

The chain combines TRBV14 with TRBJ2-1; 9 bases match TRBD2. CDR3 length: 16 residues. V lost 2 bases to trimming and J lost 5 bases; unmatched junction nucleotides: 7. Germline-derived CDR1 and CDR2 are SGHDN and FVKESK. CDR3 in amino acids: CASSQLTSGYNNEQFF. DNA of the CDR3: TGTGCCAGCAGCCAACTAACTAGCGGGTATAACAATGAGCAGTTCTTC.

This chain connects TRBV4-3 to TRBJ2-7; either TRBD1 or TRBD2 may supply D (5 bases each). With 0 bases removed from V and 5 bases from J, the gap between germline ends came to 17 bases. Germline V gene lookup returns CDR1 LGHNA and CDR2 YSLEER. CDR3 length equals 16 residues. DNA for the CDR3: TGCGCCAGCAGCCAAGATACGCGACAGAGAGCGGACGAGCAGTACTTC. Translating it yields CASSQDTRQRADEQYF.

The chain employs TRBV2 and TRBJ1-1, with D unresolved. Trimming shortened V by 0 bases and J by 0 bases, and 8 bases separated the two germline ends. Germline CDR1 reads SNHLY; CDR2 reads FYNNEI. This CDR3 has 15 residues. The CDR3 loop reads CASSEAERMNTEAFF. The CDR3 region has the DNA TGTGCCAGCAGTGAAGCCGAGAGGATGAACACTGAAGCTTTCTTT.

CDR3 in amino acids: CASSLIRGAASTDTQYF. In DNA, the CDR3 is TGCGCCAGCAGCTTGATTCGGGGGGCGGCTAGCACAGATACGCAGTATTTT. The gene calls are TRBV5-1 and TRBJ2-3; tentatively, D is TRBD2 (7 bases). V was cut by 1 base and J by 0 bases, with 15 bases left in between. CDR1 SGHRS and CDR2 YFSETQ come from the germline V gene. The CDR3 length is 17 residues.

This clone turned up a few times. The chain uses TRBV2 and TRBJ2-5; D remains ambiguous. V was trimmed by 1 base and J by 7 bases, leaving 4 bases between them. The CDR3 runs 11 residues. The germline CDR1 and CDR2 sequences are SNHLY and FYNNEI. CDR3 sequence (DNA): TGTGCCAGCAGTGAAGGGGGGACCCAGTACTTC. Translation: CASSEGGTQYF.

The V and J genes are TRBV5-1 and TRBJ1-1; no reliable D call. The ends were cut back, 0 bases at V and 2 bases at J, with 14 bases in the middle. Germline loops: CDR1 SGHRS, CDR2 YFSETQ. The CDR3 has 16 residues. CDR3 nucleotides: TGCGCCAGCAGCTTGGACGAGGTCAGTCGAAACACTGAAGCTTTCTTT. It specifies CASSLDEVSRNTEAFF. Based on the CDR3 plus reference TRBV5-1 and TRBJ1-1, the full variable domain is KAGVTQTPRYLIKTRGQQVTLSCSPISGHRSVSWYQQTPGQGLQFLFEYFSETQRNKGNFPGRFSGRQFSNSRSEMNVSTLELGDSALYLCASSLDEVSRNTEAFFGQGTRLTVV.

This clone has just one count. This chain uses TRBV5-1 with TRBJ2-2; D is unresolved. This CDR3 spans 18 amino acids. The germline V gene encodes CDR1 SGHRS and CDR2 YFSETQ. V was clipped by 3 bases and J by 0 bases, with 18 bases between them. The CDR3 sequence is CASSSLTKGSPNTGELFF. The CDR3 nucleotides are TGCGCCAGCAGCTCTTTAACTAAGGGTTCCCCGAACACCGGGGAGCTGTTTTTT.

V and J are TRBV7-8 and TRBJ1-3; D uncertain. CDR3 length: 17 amino acids. CDR1 and CDR2 from the germline V gene are SGHVS and FQNEAQ. V dropped 2 bases and J dropped 0 bases, with 14 bases sitting between them. CDR3 residues: CASSLNVQWYSGNTIYF. The CDR3 coding sequence is TGTGCCAGCAGCTTAAACGTGCAGTGGTACTCTGGAAACACCATATATTTT.

The gene calls are TRBV5-1 and TRBJ2-1, with TRBD2 as a possible D gene (5 bases). Trimming left V 4 bases short and J 0 bases short, with 14 bases between. Germline-derived CDR1 and CDR2 are SGHRS and YFSETQ. The CDR3 has 16 amino acids. The CDR3 nucleotides read TGCGCCAGCAGCCCAGGACTCTCGAGCTCCTACAATGAGCAGTTCTTC. It encodes CASSPGLSSSYNEQFF.

This clone turned up a few times. The chain has TRBV2 and TRBJ1-5; D not resolved. Trimming took 8 bases from V and 9 from J, leaving 11 bases between them. The CDR3 spans 11 residues. The germline V gene has CDR1 SNHLY and CDR2 FYNNEI. CDR3 amino acids: CASGPSGPQHF. As DNA, the CDR3 is TGTGCCAGCGGACCTAGTGGGCCCCAGCATTTT.

This chain uses TRBV5-7 with TRBJ1-2; 7 bases are a match to TRBD1. TRBV5-7 is labeled an ORF, and its function is uncertain. The CDR3 runs 15 residues. V dropped 3 bases and J dropped 3; count of bases not matched to a gene: 8. The CDR3 nucleotides read TGTGCCAGCAGCTCTACCGGGACAGCCTACTATGGCTACACCTTC. This translates into CASSSTGTAYYGYTF.

The chain combines TRBV13 with TRBJ1-4, with unresolved D. Germline CDR1 PRHDT, CDR2 FYEKMQ (reference sequence). Trimming took 5 bases from V and 5 from J, leaving 9 bases between them. This CDR3 is built from 13 residues. The CDR3 DNA sequence: TGTGCCAGCAGCGGCGGCTTCAATGAAAAACTGTTTTTT. Protein sequence: CASSGGFNEKLFF.

This chain uses TRBV2 with TRBJ2-1; D is perhaps TRBD2 (5 bases). V was pared by 1 base and J by 12 bases, with 13 bases between. Germline assignment: CDR1 SNHLY and CDR2 FYNNEI. CDR3 length: 13 amino acids. The CDR3 protein is CASSEVVLRGQFF. CDR3 nucleotide sequence: TGTGCCAGCAGTGAAGTTGTCCTTCGGGGGCAGTTCTTC.

The CDR3 region has the DNA TGCGCCAGCAGCCAGGAGGGGGCGGGAGCCACTGAAGCTTTCTTT. Translated: CASSQEGAGATEAFF. V and J are TRBV4-1 and TRBJ1-1; the match to TRBD1 covers 7 bases. This CDR3 is built from 15 residues. After removal of 3 bases from V and 4 bases from J, the junction contained 8 bases not matched to a gene. CDR1 and CDR2 (germline): MGHRA, YSYEKL.

With regard to this clone: The same CDR3 also results from other DNA sequences found in this sample. The chain carries TRBV6-1 and TRBJ2-1; weak D call: TRBD1 (5 bases). Trimming cost V 6 bases and J 3 bases, with 9 bases left between them. The CDR3 has 13 residues. Germline V CDR1 and CDR2: MNHNS, SASEGT. Here the CDR3 reads CASSQGIYNEQFF. Written as DNA, the CDR3 is TGTGCCAGCAGCCAGGGAATCTACAATGAGCAGTTCTTC.

The chain uses TRBV9 and TRBJ2-2; 7 positions match TRBD1. J gave up 6 bases and V 5 bases, and 1 base lay outside the gene matches. Germline-derived CDR1 and CDR2 are SGDLS and YYNGEE. The CDR3 has 12 amino acids. For the CDR3, the DNA is TGTGCCAGCAGTACAGGGGCCGGGGAGCTGTTTTTT. It codes for CASSTGAGELFF.